Below are 25 T cell receptor beta chains sequenced from a single sample in a study of blood T cell repertoires in COVID-19. Clones were read by immunoSEQ multiplex PCR, and TCRdb kept only the in-frame ones, dropping some. Among 250,000 to 300,000 clones listed, roughly 91% were seen once. Sequenced: PBMCs or T cells enriched from blood (not recorded which). Source of these receptors: a woman between 35 and 50 years old with acute COVID-19.

This clone was picked up one time. This chain links TRBV27 with TRBJ2-2; 7 bases map to TRBD1. The germline V gene encodes CDR1 MNHEY and CDR2 SMNVEV (reference sequence). CDR3 size: 16 residues. J was trimmed by 0 bases and V by 6 bases; bases with no gene match: 7. The CDR3: CASRVTGTANTGELFF. In DNA form, the CDR3 reads TGTGCCAGCAGAGTAACCGGGACAGCGAACACCGGGGAGCTGTTTTTT.

V and J are TRBV5-1 and TRBJ2-5; maybe TRBD2 (5 bases). In germline, CDR1 is SGHRS, CDR2 YFSETQ. This CDR3 contains 16 residues. V was cut by 4 bases and J by 3 bases, with 19 bases left in between. The CDR3 protein is CASSPRPGSGKETQYF. The CDR3 DNA follows: TGCGCCAGCAGCCCGCGACCGGGGAGCGGCAAAGAGACCCAGTACTTC.

The chain is built from TRBV3-1 (or the pseudogene TRBV3-2) and TRBJ1-2; no reliable D call. The CDR3 is 14 amino acids. V was trimmed by 1 base and J by 3 bases, leaving 9 bases between them. CDR1 is LGHDT and CDR2 is YNNKEL in the germline V gene (reference sequence). The CDR3, as DNA: TGTGCCAGCAGCCAAGGGGCACAGTACTATGGCTACACCTTC. It is translated as CASSQGAQYYGYTF.

The count of this clone is one. This chain joins TRBV7-9 and TRBJ2-1; D is possibly TRBD2 (5 bases). The CDR3 loop spans 15 amino acids. Looked up from germline, CDR1 is SEHNR and CDR2 is FQNEAQ (reference sequence). Trimming left V 1 base short and J 8 bases short, with 15 bases between. The CDR3 DNA is TGTGCCAGCAGCTTAGTAGGGCTAGCACGTGATGAGCAGTTCTTC. This codes for CASSLVGLARDEQFF.

The gene calls are TRBV2 and TRBJ2-1, with 7 bases lining up with TRBD2. Looked up from germline, CDR1 is SNHLY and CDR2 is FYNNEI. The CDR3 length is 15 residues. Trimming removed 1 base from V and 2 bases from J; junction bases left unmatched: 2. Here the CDR3 DNA reads TGTGCCAGCAGTGAAGACCGGGGGGCCTACAATGAGCAGTTCTTC. It translates to CASSEDRGAYNEQFF. The entire variable domain, with the rest obtained from reference TRBV2 and TRBJ2-1, is as follows: EPEVTQTPSHQVTQMGQEVILRCVPISNHLYFYWYRQILGQKVEFLVSFYNNEISEKSEIFDDQFSVERPDGSNFTLKIRSTKLEDSAMYFCASSEDRGAYNEQFFGPGTRLTVL.

DNA of the CDR3: TGTGCCTGGAGTGCGGGACTAGCCCGCACAGATACGCAGTATTTT. Amino acids: CAWSAGLARTDTQYF. The chain combines TRBV30 with TRBJ2-3, with 9 bases fitting TRBD2. The CDR3 is 15 residues long. The germline V gene has CDR1 GTSNPN and CDR2 SVGIG (reference sequence). Unmatched junction bases numbered 3, after V lost 1 base and J lost 1 base.

This chain connects TRBV15 to TRBJ1-1, with 10 nucleotides matching TRBD1. The CDR3 consists of 14 residues. The germline V gene has CDR1 LNHNV and CDR2 YYDKDF (reference sequence). V dropped 1 base and J dropped 5; count of bases not matched to a gene: 1. CDR3 amino acids: CATSRADRGTEAFF. The CDR3 coding sequence is TGTGCCACCAGCAGAGCGGACAGGGGGACTGAAGCTTTCTTT.

The chain joins TRBV2 to TRBJ2-7; 15 positions agree with TRBD2. Germline loops: CDR1 SNHLY, CDR2 FYNNEI. V lost 5 bases to trimming and J lost 4 bases; unmatched junction nucleotides: 3. This CDR3 is built from 15 residues. The DNA for the CDR3 is TGTGCCAGCAGTTGGACTAGCGGGGGGGATTACGAGCAGTACTTC. It yields the protein CASSWTSGGDYEQYF.

The chain joins TRBV15 to TRBJ1-1, with D unclear. Germline loops: CDR1 LNHNV, CDR2 YYDKDF (reference sequence). This CDR3 spans 14 amino acids. Trimming removed 0 bases from V and 5 bases from J, with 10 bases in between. CDR3 residues: CATSRDRVRTEAFF. The CDR3 DNA is TGTGCCACCAGCAGAGATCGGGTCCGGACTGAAGCTTTCTTT. The whole variable domain, filled in from reference TRBV15 and TRBJ1-1, reads DAMVIQNPRYQVTQFGKPVTLSCSQTLNHNVMYWYQQKSSQAPKLLFHYYDKDFNNEADTPDNFQSRRPNTSFCFLDIRSPGLGDTAMYLCATSRDRVRTEAFFGQGTRLTVV.

This chain joins TRBV2 and TRBJ2-1; D call uncertain. The CDR3 runs to 12 residues. V dropped 8 bases and J dropped 6 bases, with 11 bases sitting between them. The V gene's germline CDR1 is SNHLY and CDR2 FYNNEI. The CDR3 here is CASAPGSNEQFF. The CDR3 DNA sequence: TGTGCCAGCGCGCCGGGTAGCAATGAGCAGTTCTTC.

The gene calls are TRBV5-4 and TRBJ1-2, with a possible D match to TRBD1 (6 bases). V dropped 4 bases and J dropped 3 bases, with 16 bases sitting between them. Germline V CDR1 and CDR2: SGHNT, YYREEE (reference sequence). The CDR3 has 15 amino acids. The CDR3 reads CASSRRGGGDYGYTF. The CDR3 DNA sequence: TGTGCCAGCAGCCGCCGGGGAGGGGGAGACTATGGCTACACCTTC.

The gene calls are TRBV7-3 and TRBJ1-2; 9 bases are shared with TRBD1. The CDR3 sequence is 17 residues long. V was clipped by 1 base and J by 1 base; unmatched bases: 7. Germline V gene lookup returns CDR1 SGHTA and CDR2 FQGTGA. CDR3 residues: CASSLITGGRLNYGYTF. DNA for the CDR3: TGTGCCAGCAGCTTAATAACAGGGGGCCGTCTTAACTATGGCTACACCTTC.

The chain couples TRBV29-1 to TRBJ2-3, with 10 bases aligning to TRBD2. The length of the CDR3 is 15 residues. Losses at the gene ends were 4 bases for V and 3 bases for J; bases not matched to a gene: 7. The V gene's germline CDR1 is SQVTM and CDR2 ANQGSEA. The CDR3 DNA reads TGCAGCGTTGGTCTGAGCGGGGGGGCTACAGATACGCAGTATTTT. Encoded protein: CSVGLSGGATDTQYF.

CDR3 loop: CASSIALAGGITGELFF. The CDR3 region has the DNA TGTGCCAGTAGTATAGCACTAGCGGGGGGAATTACCGGGGAGCTGTTTTTT. The gene calls are TRBV19 and TRBJ2-2, with 12 bases matching TRBD2. The ends lost 1 base at V and 5 bases at J; junction bases unmatched: 5. Germline-derived CDR1 and CDR2 are LNHDA and SQIVND (reference sequence). This CDR3 spans 17 amino acids.

This clone was observed a handful of times. The chain couples TRBV5-1 to TRBJ2-5; D perhaps matches TRBD2 (6 bases). V lost 0 bases and J lost 0, with 6 bases in between. Germline CDR1 is SGHRS and CDR2 is YFSETQ. The CDR3 has 14 residues. The CDR3 DNA sequence: TGCGCCAGCAGCTTGGCGGGGGACCAAGAGACCCAGTACTTC. Translating gives CASSLAGDQETQYF.

In nucleotides, the CDR3 is TGCGCCAGCAGCCAAGGGGGCAGGGGACGCTCTGGGGCCAACGTCCTGACTTTC. Protein product: CASSQGGRGRSGANVLTF. The gene calls are TRBV4-1 and TRBJ2-6; D is possibly TRBD1 (6 bases). Trimming took off 1 base at V and 0 bases at J, with 13 bases between the two ends. This CDR3 has 18 amino acids. Germline CDR1 is MGHRA and CDR2 is YSYEKL.

The J gene is TRBJ2-7, the V gene TRBV6-2 or TRBV6-3; TRBD1 aligns across 10 bases. The germline V gene has CDR1 MNHEY and CDR2 SVGEGT. Trimming cost V 2 bases and J 3 bases; bases outside gene matches: 1. There are 14 residues in the CDR3. The CDR3 region is CASSYRTGGYEQYF. The CDR3 DNA sequence: TGTGCCAGCAGTTACCGGACAGGGGGCTACGAGCAGTACTTC.

Ten or more counts support this clone. The rearrangement uses TRBV4-3 and TRBJ2-3, with TRBD2 matching 13 bases. J was trimmed by 4 bases and V by 3 bases; bases with no gene match: 4. This CDR3 comprises 16 residues. Germline V gene data show CDR1 as LGHNA and CDR2 as YSLEER. CDR3 sequence (DNA): TGCGCCAGCAGCCATTCAGGGACTAGCGGGGCAGATACGCAGTATTTT. Protein: CASSHSGTSGADTQYF.

This clone was observed a single time. The rearrangement links TRBV12-2 to TRBJ1-6; the D call of TRBD1 is as the table states it, not checked on the DNA. TRBV12-2 is flagged as a pseudogene. This CDR3 comprises 17 residues. The CDR3 region has the DNA TGTGCAAGTCGCTTAGCGCAATGGGACAGGATAAATTCACCCCTCCACTTT. Translating it yields CASRLAQWDRINSPLHF.

The chain is built from TRBV19 and TRBJ2-1; 9 bases fit TRBD2. CDR3 length: 15 amino acids. CDR1 is LNHDA, CDR2 SQIVND, per germline (reference sequence). Germline trimming cut 4 bases from V and 9 bases from J; bases unmatched to any gene: 10. The CDR3 sequence is CASSTTSGSRGEQFF. The CDR3 DNA is TGTGCCAGTAGTACAACTAGCGGGTCAAGGGGTGAGCAGTTCTTC.

The CDR3 coding sequence is TGTGCCAGCAGTCCGGGGACATCTCGCACAGATACGCAGTATTTT. Translating it yields CASSPGTSRTDTQYF. This chain connects TRBV6-5 to TRBJ2-3; TRBD1 is a possible D gene (6 bases). This CDR3 contains 15 residues. V was cut by 5 bases and J by 1 base, with 13 bases left in between. The germline V gene encodes CDR1 MNHEY and CDR2 SVGAGI.

The gene calls are TRBV6-1 and TRBJ1-5, with no clear D. CDR1 is MNHNS and CDR2 is SASEGT in the germline V gene. This CDR3 comprises 14 residues. V was trimmed by 1 base and J by 3 bases, leaving 7 bases between them. CDR3 DNA sequence: TGTGCCAGCAGTGAAGACGGTTACAATCAGCCCCAGCATTTT. It is translated as CASSEDGYNQPQHF.

The genes are TRBV4-1 and TRBJ1-5; D possibly corresponds to TRBD1 (6 bases). Looked up from germline, CDR1 is MGHRA and CDR2 is YSYEKL. This CDR3 is built from 14 residues. V shed 1 base and J shed 6 bases, with 10 bases lying between them. In nucleotides, the CDR3 is TGCGCCAGCAGCCAAGGCAGGGGCGGTCAGCCCCAGCATTTT. It codes for CASSQGRGGQPQHF.

The chain combines TRBV19 with TRBJ2-1; 7 bases are a match to TRBD2. The CDR3 has 15 residues. J gave up 7 bases and V 6 bases, and 12 bases lay outside the gene matches. The germline V gene has CDR1 LNHDA and CDR2 SQIVND (reference sequence). The CDR3 coding sequence is TGTGCCAGTAGCTCCCCCCGGGAGGTGGGGAATGAGCAGTTCTTC. Its translation is CASSSPREVGNEQFF.

This chain joins TRBV6-5 and TRBJ2-2; the D gene is possibly TRBD1 (6 bases). Germline values: CDR1 MNHEY, CDR2 SVGAGI. Deletions cut 6 bases from V and 5 bases from J, with 7 bases between. This CDR3 is 12 amino acids long. CDR3 amino acids: CASRQGTGELFF. The CDR3 nucleotides are TGTGCCAGCAGACAGGGAACCGGGGAGCTGTTTTTT.